Below, 10 T cell receptor beta chains from the same sample are listed, as sequenced in a study of beta chain features in type 1 diabetes. As every portion of the isolated RNA was reverse transcribed, the sequencing read expressed TCRB transcripts. The data were produced by immunoSEQ multiplex PCR, yet TCRdb's version contains in-frame clones alone and is incomplete. The sample includes tens of thousands of clones, about 51% of them seen just once. Sequencing input: Tregs from blood. All receptors derive from a woman between 18 and 29 years old in good health.

The chain recombines TRBV19 with TRBJ2-7, with 8 positions matching TRBD1. Germline V gives CDR1 LNHDA, CDR2 SQIVND (reference sequence). This CDR3 comprises 14 residues. The junction had 11 bases not matched to a gene; V was cut back by 9 bases and J by 4 bases. The CDR3 DNA follows: TGTGCCAGCGCCCACCGGGACAGGAGATACGAGCAGTACTTC. This translates into CASAHRDRRYEQYF.

The chain recombines TRBV6-1 with TRBJ1-4, with 9 bases identical to TRBD1. The CDR3 has 13 amino acids. The trim removed 5 bases at V and 8 bases at J, leaving 3 bases unmatched. Per germline, CDR1 MNHNS and CDR2 SASEGT. As DNA, the CDR3 is TGTGCCAGCAGTTGGACAGGGGAAGAAAAACTGTTTTTT. This translates into CASSWTGEEKLFF.

This clone was observed a few times. The J gene is TRBJ2-7, the V gene TRBV19, with 9 bases fitting TRBD1. After removal of 5 bases from V and 3 bases from J, the junction contained 5 bases not matched to a gene. Germline V gene lookup returns CDR1 LNHDA and CDR2 SQIVND (reference sequence). The CDR3 covers 14 residues. CDR3 sequence: CASSGPGQGYEQYF. The CDR3 DNA sequence: TGTGCCAGTAGTGGCCCGGGACAGGGCTACGAGCAGTACTTC. The whole variable domain, remainder taken from reference TRBV19 and TRBJ2-7, is DGGITQSPKYLFRKEGQNVTLSCEQNLNHDAMYWYRQDPGQGLRLIYYSQIVNDFQKGDIAEGYSVSREKKESFPLTVTSAQKNPTAFYLCASSGPGQGYEQYFGPGTRLTVT.

V usage is TRBV30 and J usage is TRBJ2-1; 8 bases match TRBD2. The CDR3 has 15 amino acids. With V trimmed by 0 bases and J by 6 bases, 7 bases remained unmatched. Germline lookup yields CDR1 GTSNPN and CDR2 SVGIG (reference sequence). This CDR3 reads CAWSVQSAGVNEQFF. The DNA of the CDR3 is TGTGCCTGGAGTGTACAGTCAGCGGGAGTCAATGAGCAGTTCTTC. The variable domain in full, completed from reference TRBV30 and TRBJ2-1, reads SQTIHQWPATLVQPVGSPLSLECTVEGTSNPNLYWYRQAAGRGLQLLFYSVGIGQISSEVPQNLSASRPQDRQFILSSKKLLLSDSGFYLCAWSVQSAGVNEQFFGPGTRLTVL.

V usage is TRBV5-1 and J usage is TRBJ2-5, with a possible D match to TRBD1 (6 bases). This CDR3 contains 13 residues. The ends were cut back, 2 bases at V and 7 bases at J, with 12 bases in the middle. Per the germline V gene, CDR1 is SGHRS and CDR2 is YFSETQ. The CDR3 coding sequence is TGCGCCAGCAGCTTCACAGGGTTCGGGACCCAGTACTTC. Translation gives CASSFTGFGTQYF.

V usage is TRBV6-5 and J usage is TRBJ2-7; TRBD2 matches at 14 bases. CDR3 size: 15 residues. The germline V gene has CDR1 MNHEY and CDR2 SVGAGI. V shed 5 bases and J 5 bases; nucleotides not matched to a gene: 5. The CDR3 bases are TGTGCCAGCAGTCCTACGGGACTAGCGGGAGACGAGCAGTACTTC. Encoded protein: CASSPTGLAGDEQYF.

This chain uses TRBV6-6 with TRBJ2-1; D not resolved. The CDR3 is 11 residues long. In germline, CDR1 is MNHNY, CDR2 SVGAGI (reference sequence). V lost 5 bases and J 5 bases, leaving 4 bases between the germline ends. The CDR3 coding sequence is TGTGCCAGCAGTCACAACAATGAGCAGTTCTTC. It encodes CASSHNNEQFF.

This clone has more than one count but fewer than ten. V is TRBV6-5 and J is TRBJ2-1, with TRBD2 matching over 7 bases. In germline, CDR1 is MNHEY, CDR2 SVGAGI. The CDR3 is made up of 13 amino acids. The V and J ends lost 2 bases and 5 bases, in that order; junction bases with no gene match: 0. The CDR3 coding sequence is TGTGCCAGCAGTTACCGGGGGGACAATGAGCAGTTCTTC. Its protein is CASSYRGDNEQFF.

The V gene is TRBV28, the J gene TRBJ2-3, with TRBD1 matching over 9 bases. The CDR3 spans 16 residues. Germline values: CDR1 MDHEN, CDR2 SYDVKM. V was clipped by 5 bases and J by 4 bases; unmatched bases: 10. CDR3 region: CASSTPGQGLADTQYF. The CDR3 DNA is TGTGCCAGCAGTACGCCGGGACAGGGTCTCGCAGATACGCAGTATTTT. Drawing the rest from reference TRBV28 and TRBJ2-3, the complete variable domain is DVKVTQSSRYLVKRTGEKVFLECVQDMDHENMFWYRQDPGLGLRLIYFSYDVKMKEKGDIPEGYSVSREKKERFSLILESASTNQTSMYLCASSTPGQGLADTQYFGPGTRLTVL.

V usage is TRBV18 and J usage is TRBJ1-5; the D is unclear. The CDR3 has 15 residues. Germline V gives CDR1 KGHSH, CDR2 LQKENI. V lost 1 base and J 3 bases, leaving 10 bases between the germline ends. The CDR3 here is CASSPREDYNQPQHF. The CDR3 nucleotides are TGTGCCAGCTCACCACGGGAGGATTACAATCAGCCCCAGCATTTT.